A selection of T cell receptor beta chains follows, all from one sample in a study of blood T cell repertoires in COVID-19. Data came from immunoSEQ multiplex PCR; TCRdb stores just in-frame clones and leaves some out. The data show just under 100,000 clones, with approximately 86% seen just once and approximately 13% held by the top ten. What was sequenced was peripheral blood. The receptors originated from a woman in her sixties or seventies in a cohort sampled during active or convalescent COVID-19. CDR3s include the opening cysteine and the closing phenylalanine or tryptophan. The D gene is left open where the match is weak. Where a row states a size, it is once, few, many or the class of an expanded clone; other rows omit it.

clone_size | j_call | d_call | v_call | cdr3_nt | cdr3_aa
- | TRBJ2-3 | - | TRBV10-1 | TGCGCCAGCAGTGGTCAAGCGACCCCCACAGATACGCAGTATTTT | CASSGQATPTDTQYF
- | TRBJ2-1 | - | TRBV28 | TGTGCCAGCAGTTTAGGCGGGGCGGGCAATGAGCAGTTCTTC | CASSLGGAGNEQFF
- | TRBJ2-3 | TRBD2 | TRBV24-1 | TGTGCCACCAGTGATTTGACGCGGGGGGATACGCAGTATTTT | CATSDLTRGDTQYF
- | TRBJ1-1 | - | TRBV4-2 | TGTGCCAGCAGCCAAGATGGACAGTACATGAACACTGAAGCTTTCTTT | CASSQDGQYMNTEAFF
- | TRBJ1-5 | - | TRBV18 | TGTGCCAGCTCACAGCGGACAGCGAACAATCAGCCCCAGCATTTT | CASSQRTANNQPQHF
- | TRBJ1-4 | - | TRBV5-1 | TGCGCCAGCAGCCCCGGGGGGGCCAATGAAAAACTGTTTTTT | CASSPGGANEKLFF
- | TRBJ2-7 | - | TRBV6-5 | TGTGCCAGCAGTAGGGGACTCTTAGCCTACGAGCAGTACTTC | CASSRGLLAYEQYF
- | TRBJ1-2 | - | TRBV19 | TGTGCCAGTAGTATAGATCAATCTTGGGCCTATGGCTACACCTTC | CASSIDQSWAYGYTF
- | TRBJ1-5 | - | TRBV6-5 | TGTGCCAGCAACGAGCGTCTGGCCCAGCATTTT | CASNERLAQHF
- | TRBJ2-7 | - | TRBV9 | TGTGCCAGCAGCGCTGGGGGCGGGCCCTACGAGCAGTACTTC | CASSAGGGPYEQYF
- | TRBJ2-5 | TRBD2 | TRBV11-3 | TGTGCCAGCAGCTTGGGGGGGGTTGAGACCCAGTACTTC | CASSLGGVETQYF
- | TRBJ1-4 | TRBD1 | TRBV27 | TGTGCCAGCAGAAGGGACAGACTTAATGAAAAACTGTTTTTT | CASRRDRLNEKLFF
once | TRBJ2-7 | TRBD1 | TRBV7-9 | TGTGCCAGCGGACCGGGACAGCTAGCTTACGAGCAGTACTTC | CASGPGQLAYEQYF
once | TRBJ2-5 | TRBD1 | TRBV7-9 | TGTGCCAGCAGCTTATGGCAGGGGGCGGGGACCCAGTACTTC | CASSLWQGAGTQYF
few | TRBJ1-5 | TRBD1 | TRBV19 | TGTGCCAGTAGTCCAAGCGACAGGGGTAGCAATCAGCCCCAGCATTTT | CASSPSDRGSNQPQHF
- | TRBJ1-2 | TRBD1 | TRBV5-1 | TGCGCCAGCAGCATATCGGACAGGGGAGGCTACACCTTC | CASSISDRGGYTF
- | TRBJ1-4 | - | TRBV14 | TGTGCCAGCAGCCAAGGCGTCGGACTAAAACTGTTTTTT | CASSQGVGLKLFF
- | TRBJ1-5 | - | TRBV2 | TGTGCCAGCAGGATACAGGCCGATCAGCCCCAGCATTTT | CASRIQADQPQHF
- | TRBJ1-4 | TRBD1 | TRBV7-3 | TGTGCCAGCAGCTTGGGACAGGGTAATGAAAAACTGTTTTTT | CASSLGQGNEKLFF
- | TRBJ2-3 | TRBD2 | TRBV2 | TGTGCCAGCACGCTAGCGGCGATCACAGATACGCAGTATTTT | CASTLAAITDTQYF
- | TRBJ2-7 | TRBD1 | TRBV6-5 | TGTGCCAGCAGTTACACCCGGGACAGGGGTATGGCTCAGCAGTACTTC | CASSYTRDRGMAQQYF
- | TRBJ1-5 | - | TRBV19 | TGTGCCAGTAGTCCCGGACACGATAGCAATCAGCCCCAGCATTTT | CASSPGHDSNQPQHF
- | TRBJ2-7 | - | TRBV5-4 | TGTGCCAGCAGTAAATCAGGGGGGAGCTCCTACGAGCAGTACTTC | CASSKSGGSSYEQYF
- | TRBJ1-5 | TRBD1 | TRBV15 | TGTGCCACCAGCGGAACAGGGGGCATCCAGCCCCAGCATTTT | CATSGTGGIQPQHF
few | TRBJ2-7 | - | TRBV27 | TGTGCCAGCAGTTTCGGCAGGGGCTACGAGCAGTACTTC | CASSFGRGYEQYF
- | TRBJ1-4 | TRBD1 | TRBV5-4 | TGTGCCAGCAGCCCAGGGGGAACTAATGAAAAACTGTTTTTT | CASSPGGTNEKLFF
- | TRBJ2-3 | - | TRBV6-5 | TGTGCCAGCAGTTACTCGACTGGGGATACGCAGTATTTT | CASSYSTGDTQYF
few | TRBJ2-7 | TRBD2 | TRBV9 | TGTGCCAGCAGCGTAGACGGGGGGGCCTACGAGCAGTACTTC | CASSVDGGAYEQYF